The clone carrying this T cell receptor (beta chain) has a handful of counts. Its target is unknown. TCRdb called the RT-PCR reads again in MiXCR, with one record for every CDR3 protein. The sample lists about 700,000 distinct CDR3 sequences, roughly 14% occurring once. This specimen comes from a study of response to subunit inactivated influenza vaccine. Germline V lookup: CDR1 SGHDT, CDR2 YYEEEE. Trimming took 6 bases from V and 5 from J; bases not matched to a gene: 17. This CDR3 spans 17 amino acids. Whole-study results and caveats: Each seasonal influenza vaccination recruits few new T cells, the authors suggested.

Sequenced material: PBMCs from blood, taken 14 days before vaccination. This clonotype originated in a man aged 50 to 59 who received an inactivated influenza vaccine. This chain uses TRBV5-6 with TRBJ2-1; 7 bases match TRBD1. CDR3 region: CASTLTQLGDRDNEQFF. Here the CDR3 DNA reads TGTGCCAGCACCCTGACCCAACTGGGAGACAGGGACAATGAGCAGTTCTTC.